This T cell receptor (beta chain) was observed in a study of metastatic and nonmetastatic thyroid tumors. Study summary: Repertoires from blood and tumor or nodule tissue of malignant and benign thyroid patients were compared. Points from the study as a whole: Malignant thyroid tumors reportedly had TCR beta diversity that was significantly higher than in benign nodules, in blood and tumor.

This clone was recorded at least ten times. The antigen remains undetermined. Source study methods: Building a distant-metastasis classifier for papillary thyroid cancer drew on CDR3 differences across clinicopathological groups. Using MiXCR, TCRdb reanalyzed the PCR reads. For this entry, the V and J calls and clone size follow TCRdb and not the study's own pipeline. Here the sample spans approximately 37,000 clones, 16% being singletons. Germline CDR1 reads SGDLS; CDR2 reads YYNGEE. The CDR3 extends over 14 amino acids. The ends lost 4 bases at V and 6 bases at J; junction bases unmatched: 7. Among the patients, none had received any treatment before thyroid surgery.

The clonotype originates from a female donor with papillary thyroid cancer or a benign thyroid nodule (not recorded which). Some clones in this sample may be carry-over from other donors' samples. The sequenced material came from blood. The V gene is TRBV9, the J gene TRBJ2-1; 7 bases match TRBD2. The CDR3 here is CASSPNSGGNEQFF. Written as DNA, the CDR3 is TGTGCCAGCAGCCCGAACTCGGGGGGCAATGAGCAGTTCTTC.